The 20 T cell receptor beta chains given below trace back to one sample, sequenced in a study of T cells in Graves' hyperthyroidism and ophthalmopathy. Amplification of TCR beta CDR3 regions used RNA as the template. With the HTBI primer set, the TCR CDR3 went through a first round of RT-PCR. TCRdb processed the multiplex PCR reads anew with MiXCR; each CDR3 protein has one entry. The table includes hundreds of thousands of distinct CDR3 sequences, about 14% detected once. Sequenced material: blood. These receptors all stem from a woman aged 45-59 years with Graves' ophthalmopathy.

V gene TRBV5-1 combines with J gene TRBJ2-5, with D possibly TRBD2 on 7 matching bases. The V gene lost 4 bases and the J gene lost 1 base, with 23 bases spanning the gap. CDR3 length: 18 residues. Per germline, CDR1 SGHRS and CDR2 YFSETQ. CDR3 amino acids: CASSLAGVGGAIQETQYF. The CDR3 nucleotides read TGCGCCAGCAGCCTGGCGGGAGTCGGGGGCGCGATCCAAGAGACCCAGTACTTC.

This clonotype was observed at least ten times. The CDR3 bases are TGTGCCAGTAGTATAGATCTGGGCACAGGGTTGGGTCAGCCCCAGCATTTT. This codes for CASSIDLGTGLGQPQHF. V usage is TRBV19 and J usage is TRBJ1-5, with a weak D call TRBD1 (6 bases). In germline, CDR1 is LNHDA, CDR2 SQIVND (reference sequence). The CDR3 is 17 residues long. The V end lost 0 bases, the J end lost 6 bases, and 18 bases lay between the germline ends.

This clonotype was counted ten times or more. The V and J genes are TRBV7-8 and TRBJ1-2; D remains unclear. Germline assignment: CDR1 SGHVS and CDR2 FQNEAQ. The germline V and J ends were trimmed by 2 bases and 0 bases, with 7 bases remaining between them. CDR3 length: 14 residues. Here the CDR3 DNA reads TGTGCCAGCAGCTTACTTGTTACTAACTATGGCTACACCTTC. Residues: CASSLLVTNYGYTF.

This clonotype was recorded a few times. The chain combines TRBV29-1 with TRBJ1-2; 7 nucleotides line up with TRBD1. CDR3 length equals 12 residues. With V trimmed by 6 bases and J by 6 bases, 7 bases remained unmatched. Germline values: CDR1 SQVTM, CDR2 ANQGSEA. The CDR3 sequence is CSVAGTDDGYTF. The CDR3 DNA sequence: TGCAGCGTGGCTGGGACAGATGATGGCTACACCTTC.

The table lists this clonotype with many counts. This sequence joins TRBV27 and TRBJ2-7, with D unresolved. Germline lookup yields CDR1 MNHEY and CDR2 SMNVEV (reference sequence). This CDR3 is built from 11 residues. V was clipped by 5 bases and J by 3 bases, with 5 bases between them. The CDR3 region has the DNA TGTGCCAGCAGTGAAGGCTACGAGCAGTACTTC. This codes for CASSEGYEQYF.

This clonotype was detected many times. The chain carries TRBV20-1 and TRBJ2-7, with D maybe TRBD2 (6 bases). The CDR3 consists of 12 residues. With 4 bases removed from V and 3 bases from J, the gap between germline ends came to 10 bases. CDR1 is DFQATT, CDR2 SNEGSKA, per germline (reference sequence). The CDR3 DNA sequence: TGCAGTGCTAATCTAGCGAACTACGAGCAGTACTTC. It translates to CSANLANYEQYF.

V and J are TRBV6-1 and TRBJ2-1, with D unclear. CDR3 length: 13 residues. Trimming cost V 8 bases and J 8 bases, with 16 bases left between them. CDR1 and CDR2 from the germline V gene are MNHNS and SASEGT. Here the CDR3 reads CASVGRLNDEQFF. The CDR3 coding sequence is TGTGCCAGCGTCGGCCGGCTCAACGATGAGCAGTTCTTC.

The V and J genes are TRBV3-1 and TRBJ2-2; 9 bases match TRBD1. CDR3 size: 19 residues. Germline CDR1 and CDR2: LGHDT and YNNKEL (reference sequence). J lost 4 bases, V lost 1 base, and 13 bases had no gene match. CDR3 sequence reads: CASSQVTGQGIGRTGELFF. The CDR3 DNA sequence: TGTGCCAGCAGCCAAGTGACCGGACAGGGGATAGGTCGCACCGGGGAGCTGTTTTTT.

This clonotype showed up just a few times. This rearrangement joins TRBV19 to TRBJ2-1; no reliable D call. V gave up 3 bases and J gave up 5 bases, with 11 bases separating them. Germline lookup yields CDR1 LNHDA and CDR2 SQIVND (reference sequence). The CDR3 has 14 amino acids. CDR3 sequence: CASSIFNTDNEQFF. The CDR3 DNA sequence: TGTGCCAGTAGTATTTTCAACACTGACAATGAGCAGTTCTTC. The full variable domain, rest sourced from reference TRBV19 and TRBJ2-1, is DGGITQSPKYLFRKEGQNVTLSCEQNLNHDAMYWYRQDPGQGLRLIYYSQIVNDFQKGDIAEGYSVSREKKESFPLTVTSAQKNPTAFYLCASSIFNTDNEQFFGPGTRLTVL.

Only a few counts were recorded for this clonotype. This chain joins TRBV20-1 and TRBJ2-7; 8 bases map to TRBD1. The CDR3 contains 15 residues. Looked up from germline, CDR1 is DFQATT and CDR2 is SNEGSKA (reference sequence). V lost 6 bases to trimming and J lost 2 bases; unmatched junction nucleotides: 12. The CDR3, as DNA: TGCAGTGCGGAACGTACAGGGGGTCAAACCTACGAGCAGTACTTC. Its protein is CSAERTGGQTYEQYF.

The table lists this clonotype with many counts. CDR3 bases: TGCAGTGCTAGAGAAGGGGGTGGGATAGATACGCAGTATTTT. This sequence encodes CSAREGGGIDTQYF. The gene calls are TRBV20-1 and TRBJ2-3; D is possibly TRBD1 (6 bases). Trimming left V 0 bases short and J 5 bases short, with 12 bases between. The CDR3 loop spans 14 amino acids. CDR1 and CDR2 from the germline V gene are DFQATT and SNEGSKA (reference sequence).

V is TRBV6-2 or TRBV6-3 and J is TRBJ2-1, with TRBD2 identical over 8 bases. Per the germline V gene, CDR1 is MNHEY and CDR2 is SVGEGT. With 6 bases clipped from V and 5 bases from J, the junction kept 6 bases outside the gene matches. This CDR3 comprises 14 residues. Written as DNA, the CDR3 is TGTGCCAGCAGAGAGACTAGCGTAAACAATGAGCAGTTCTTC. Amino acid sequence: CASRETSVNNEQFF.

This clonotype was counted only a few times. The chain links TRBV12-3 or TRBV12-4 to TRBJ1-2, with D possibly matching TRBD1 (5 bases). CDR3 length: 12 residues. The V and J ends lost 5 bases and 10 bases respectively, with 14 bases between them. The CDR3 DNA reads TGTGCCAGCAGTGCAACAGGAAGGGACTACACCTTC. The encoded protein is CASSATGRDYTF.

This clonotype showed up just a few times. A junction boundary mismatches the germline segment, possibly from a read error. J is TRBJ2-2 and V is TRBV7-7, with 7 bases matching TRBD1. CDR1 and CDR2 from the germline V gene are SSHAT and FNYEAQ (reference sequence). The length of the CDR3 is 15 residues. The CDR3 DNA reads as TGTGCTAGCAGCCCGGGACAGAAGTGGACCGGGGAGCTGTTTTTT. Its protein product is CASSPGQKWTGELFF.

There are a few counts of this clonotype. The chain is built from TRBV28 and TRBJ2-3; D call uncertain. Trimming pared 6 bases from V and 0 bases from J, leaving 10 bases between. Germline assignment: CDR1 MDHEN and CDR2 SYDVKM. The CDR3 spans 14 residues. The CDR3 region is CASRRSKSTDTQYF. The CDR3 bases are TGTGCCAGCAGGAGGAGTAAGAGCACAGATACGCAGTATTTT. The whole variable domain, remainder taken from reference TRBV28 and TRBJ2-3, is DVKVTQSSRYLVKRTGEKVFLECVQDMDHENMFWYRQDPGLGLRLIYFSYDVKMKEKGDIPEGYSVSREKKERFSLILESASTNQTSMYLCASRRSKSTDTQYFGPGTRLTVL.

This clonotype was seen many times. The V gene is TRBV9, the J gene TRBJ1-4; 8 bases are shared with TRBD1. V lost 3 bases, J lost 4 bases, and 11 bases stayed unmatched. The germline V gene encodes CDR1 SGDLS and CDR2 YYNGEE. The CDR3 has 17 amino acids. Here the CDR3 DNA reads TGTGCCAGCAGCGCTTTCAACGGACAGGGAAATAATGAAAAACTGTTTTTT. Translated, it gives CASSAFNGQGNNEKLFF.

The chain uses TRBV20-1 and TRBJ1-5, with 10 bases aligning to TRBD1. V shed 6 bases, J shed 3 bases, and the junction held 8 bases outside the gene matches. The CDR3 consists of 15 residues. Germline-derived CDR1 and CDR2 are DFQATT and SNEGSKA (reference sequence). The CDR3 DNA is TGCAGTGCCACCTATGGGACAGGGGTCAATCAGCCCCAGCATTTT. Protein: CSATYGTGVNQPQHF.

This clonotype has at least ten counts. This chain joins TRBV28 and TRBJ2-1; 7 bases agree with TRBD2. The CDR3 is 21 residues long. J was trimmed by 0 bases and V by 2 bases; bases with no gene match: 19. Germline CDR1 MDHEN, CDR2 SYDVKM. CDR3 amino acids: CASSLPIAGPLDGSSYNEQFF. The CDR3 DNA reads as TGTGCCAGCAGTTTACCCATAGCGGGCCCCCTAGACGGGAGCTCCTACAATGAGCAGTTCTTC.

This clonotype occurred a few times. This chain connects TRBV7-2 to TRBJ1-2; perhaps TRBD1 as D (5 bases). V was cut by 4 bases and J by 4 bases, with 16 bases left in between. The length of the CDR3 is 15 residues. Germline V gene data show CDR1 as SGHTA and CDR2 as FQGNSA. The CDR3 here is CASSSPGRSGYGYTF. Here the CDR3 DNA reads TGTGCCAGCAGCTCACCGGGACGGTCGGGCTATGGCTACACCTTC.

The V call is TRBV12-3 or TRBV12-4, the J call TRBJ2-3; perhaps TRBD1 as D (5 bases). Trimming stripped 7 bases from V and 2 bases from J, with 10 bases between. This CDR3 spans 13 amino acids. The CDR3 DNA follows: TGTGCCAGCAAAAGACAGTCCACAGATACGCAGTATTTT. The encoded protein is CASKRQSTDTQYF.